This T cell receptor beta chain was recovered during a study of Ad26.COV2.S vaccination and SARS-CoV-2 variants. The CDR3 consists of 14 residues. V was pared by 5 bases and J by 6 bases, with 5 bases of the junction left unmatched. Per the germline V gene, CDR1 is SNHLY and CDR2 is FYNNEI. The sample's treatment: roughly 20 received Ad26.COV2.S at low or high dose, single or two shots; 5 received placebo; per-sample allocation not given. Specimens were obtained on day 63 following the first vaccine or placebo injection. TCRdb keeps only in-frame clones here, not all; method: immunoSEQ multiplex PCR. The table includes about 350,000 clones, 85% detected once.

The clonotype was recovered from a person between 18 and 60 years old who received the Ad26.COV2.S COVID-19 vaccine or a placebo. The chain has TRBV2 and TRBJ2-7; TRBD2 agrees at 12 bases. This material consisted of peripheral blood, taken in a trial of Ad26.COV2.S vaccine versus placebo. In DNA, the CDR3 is TGTGCCAGCAGTTCGACTAGCGGGAGTGGCGAGCAGTACTTC. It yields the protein CASSSTSGSGEQYF.